One and the same sample provided the 30 T cell receptor beta chains below, sequenced in a study of T cell responses to AZD1222 COVID-19 vaccine. Clones were sequenced by immunoSEQ multiplex PCR, and TCRdb holds only the in-frame ones, with some missing. The data show about 140,000 clones, approximately 95% seen once. The sample was peripheral blood, taken 28 days after the second AZD1222 dose. These receptors were obtained from an adult who received the AZD1222 COVID-19 vaccine.

V and J are TRBV7-2 and TRBJ2-1, with TRBD2 matching 11 bases. With 5 bases clipped from V and 10 bases from J, the junction kept 10 bases outside the gene matches. CDR1 SGHTA and CDR2 FQGNSA come from the germline V gene. The CDR3 totals 15 residues. CDR3 protein: CASSLQTSGATEQFF. In DNA form, the CDR3 reads TGTGCCAGCAGCCTCCAGACTAGCGGGGCCACCGAGCAGTTCTTC.

The CDR3 nucleotides read TGCGCCAGCAGCCCGGCTAGCGGGGGGGCTAACGAGCAGTACTTC. It yields the protein CASSPASGGANEQYF. The V call is TRBV5-1, the J call TRBJ2-7, with TRBD2 matching 12 bases. Germline CDR1 is SGHRS and CDR2 is YFSETQ. The CDR3 totals 15 residues. V trimming: 4 bases; J trimming: 5 bases; junction bases outside the gene matches: 7.

The genes are TRBV28 and TRBJ1-2; possible D gene TRBD1, 5 bases. The germline gives CDR1 MDHEN, CDR2 SYDVKM. The CDR3 spans 12 residues. Trimming pared 6 bases from V and 7 bases from J, leaving 12 bases between. CDR3 bases: TGTGCCAGCAGCTCGTCGCAGGGTGGCTACACCTTC. Amino acid sequence: CASSSSQGGYTF.

This chain connects TRBV5-4 to TRBJ2-1; 10 bases are a match to TRBD2. The CDR3 is 14 residues long. V dropped 4 bases and J dropped 8; count of bases not matched to a gene: 6. Germline loops: CDR1 SGHNT, CDR2 YYREEE (reference sequence). CDR3 region: CASSLRLAGDEQFF. DNA of the CDR3: TGTGCCAGCAGCCTTAGGCTAGCGGGGGATGAGCAGTTCTTC.

The chain links TRBV29-1 to TRBJ2-2; D call uncertain. CDR1 is SQVTM, CDR2 ANQGSEA, per germline. The CDR3 covers 12 residues. V was cut by 3 bases and J by 4 bases, with 6 bases left in between. In DNA form, the CDR3 reads TGCAGCGTTGATAAGGGCACCGGGGAGCTGTTTTTT. Its protein product is CSVDKGTGELFF.

CDR3 in amino acids: CASSLVPGRMSSYEQYF. CDR3 bases: TGTGCCAGCAGCTTAGTTCCCGGACGGATGAGCTCCTACGAGCAGTACTTC. The chain employs TRBV7-9 and TRBJ2-7; D is unresolved. Germline-derived CDR1 and CDR2 are SEHNR and FQNEAQ (reference sequence). The CDR3 is 17 residues long. V gave up 1 base and J gave up 0 bases, with 16 bases separating them.

The genes are TRBV28 and TRBJ1-2; D remains ambiguous. This CDR3 is 12 amino acids long. Germline CDR1 is MDHEN and CDR2 is SYDVKM. The V end was cut by 2 bases, the J end by 4 bases, with 5 bases between. Written as DNA, the CDR3 is TGTGCCAGCAGTTTACGCGTCTATGGCTACACCTTC. This translates into CASSLRVYGYTF.

The V and J genes are TRBV12-3 or TRBV12-4 and TRBJ2-7; 7 nucleotides agree with TRBD1. Trimming cost V 5 bases and J 8 bases; bases outside gene matches: 6. This CDR3 is 12 amino acids long. CDR3 in DNA: TGTGCCAGCAGTCGGGACAGCCCAAAGCAGTACTTC. Its translation is CASSRDSPKQYF.

V gene TRBV7-8 combines with J gene TRBJ2-7; 10 bases are shared with TRBD2. Germline V CDR1 and CDR2: SGHVS, FQNEAQ. The CDR3 is made up of 14 amino acids. Unmatched junction bases numbered 12, after V lost 11 bases and J lost 5 bases. The CDR3 is CAPGQAGGSNEQYF. As DNA, the CDR3 is TGTGCCCCAGGACAAGCGGGGGGGTCCAACGAGCAGTACTTC.

V is TRBV7-2 and J is TRBJ2-1, with 8 bases aligning to TRBD2. Germline CDR1 SGHTA, CDR2 FQGNSA. The CDR3 runs to 15 residues. Unmatched junction bases numbered 5, after V lost 5 bases and J lost 2 bases. DNA of the CDR3: TGTGCCAGCAGCCACGGACTAGCCGCCTACAATGAGCAGTTCTTC. Translated, it gives CASSHGLAAYNEQFF.

The V gene is TRBV19, the J gene TRBJ1-1, with 9 bases that match TRBD1. CDR1 is LNHDA, CDR2 SQIVND, per germline (reference sequence). The CDR3 consists of 21 residues. V shed 1 base, J shed 4 bases, and the junction held 22 bases outside the gene matches. The CDR3 DNA reads as TGTGCCAGTAGTATAGTGAGGGTTGGGACAGGGTTGAGGTATGGGGGCACTGAAGCTTTCTTT. Its translation is CASSIVRVGTGLRYGGTEAFF.

The gene calls are TRBV5-1 and TRBJ2-3, with 8 bases matching TRBD1. The germline gives CDR1 SGHRS, CDR2 YFSETQ. The CDR3 contains 15 residues. V lost 4 bases, J lost 2 bases, and 6 bases stayed unmatched. The CDR3 DNA follows: TGCGCCAGCAGCGGGGGGACAGGCCTCACAGATACGCAGTATTTT. Its translation is CASSGGTGLTDTQYF. Drawing the rest from reference TRBV5-1 and TRBJ2-3, the complete variable domain is KAGVTQTPRYLIKTRGQQVTLSCSPISGHRSVSWYQQTPGQGLQFLFEYFSETQRNKGNFPGRFSGRQFSNSRSEMNVSTLELGDSALYLCASSGGTGLTDTQYFGPGTRLTVL.

CDR3: CASSGDFTYNSPLHF. The CDR3 coding sequence is TGCGCCAGCAGCGGGGATTTTACCTATAATTCACCCCTCCACTTT. The chain employs TRBV5-1 and TRBJ1-6; no clear D gene. The CDR3 loop spans 15 amino acids. The germline CDR1 and CDR2 sequences are SGHRS and YFSETQ. The V and J ends lost 4 bases and 2 bases respectively, with 10 bases between them.

V gene TRBV19 combines with J gene TRBJ1-5; 7 nucleotides agree with TRBD1. From germline, CDR1 is LNHDA and CDR2 SQIVND (reference sequence). CDR3 length: 15 residues. V shed 8 bases and J 3 bases; nucleotides not matched to a gene: 10. The CDR3 sequence: CASRTGTIFNQPQHF. CDR3 in DNA: TGTGCCAGTCGGACAGGCACCATTTTCAATCAGCCCCAGCATTTT.

The rearrangement joins TRBV7-3 to TRBJ2-7; 7 nucleotides line up with TRBD2. This CDR3 is built from 16 residues. Per germline, CDR1 SGHTA and CDR2 FQGTGA. Germline trimming cut 1 base from V and 2 bases from J; bases unmatched to any gene: 8. The CDR3 here is CASSLNSASGPYEQYF. DNA of the CDR3: TGTGCCAGCAGCTTAAATTCGGCTAGCGGACCCTACGAGCAGTACTTC.

The chain has TRBV4-3 and TRBJ2-6; 9 bases agree with TRBD1. With V trimmed by 0 bases and J by 0 bases, 9 bases remained unmatched. Germline V CDR1 and CDR2: LGHNA, YSLEER. The CDR3 extends over 20 amino acids. The CDR3 protein is CASSQDLGTGWGSGANVLTF. CDR3 coding DNA: TGCGCCAGCAGCCAAGACCTCGGGACAGGGTGGGGCTCTGGGGCCAACGTCCTGACTTTC.

V is TRBV7-2 and J is TRBJ1-1; no reliable D call. Germline V lookup: CDR1 SGHTA, CDR2 FQGNSA. The CDR3 contains 13 residues. V lost 0 bases and J 1 base, leaving 3 bases between the germline ends. The CDR3 loop reads CASSLARNTEAFF. Here the CDR3 DNA reads TGTGCCAGCAGCTTAGCCAGGAACACTGAAGCTTTCTTT.

The chain links TRBV6-5 to TRBJ1-1; TRBD1 agrees at 9 bases. The CDR3 loop spans 12 amino acids. The V segment lost 4 bases and the J segment 9 bases; nucleotides outside the gene matches: 3. The germline V gene encodes CDR1 MNHEY and CDR2 SVGAGI. The CDR3 region has the DNA TGTGCCAGCAGTTGGGACAGGGAAAAAGCTTTCTTT. The encoded protein is CASSWDREKAFF.

The chain carries TRBV4-2 and TRBJ1-2; tentatively, D is TRBD1 (5 bases). V was cut by 0 bases and J by 1 base, with 9 bases left in between. The CDR3 is 15 residues long. Germline V gene sequence: CDR1 LGHNA, CDR2 YNFKEQ. The CDR3 sequence: CASSQDRGSNYGYTF. The CDR3 nucleotides read TGTGCCAGCAGCCAAGACCGGGGCAGTAACTATGGCTACACCTTC.

This chain joins TRBV6-5 and TRBJ1-1; TRBD1 is a possible D gene (5 bases). Germline CDR1 MNHEY, CDR2 SVGAGI. The CDR3 spans 16 residues. Trimming removed 2 bases from V and 1 base from J, with 14 bases in between. Here the CDR3 reads CASSYAWMGGNTEAFF. DNA for the CDR3: TGTGCCAGCAGTTACGCGTGGATGGGGGGGAACACTGAAGCTTTCTTT.

J is TRBJ1-5 and V is TRBV28; D gene ambiguous. V lost 1 base to trimming and J lost 1 base, with 11 bases between them. Germline CDR1 MDHEN, CDR2 SYDVKM. This CDR3 spans 16 amino acids. The CDR3 DNA reads as TGTGCCAGCAGTTTATTGCCAGGCCCCAGCAATCAGCCCCAGCATTTT. Its protein is CASSLLPGPSNQPQHF.

V is TRBV28 and J is TRBJ1-2, with D possibly TRBD1 on 6 matching bases. Germline CDR1 reads MDHEN; CDR2 reads SYDVKM. This CDR3 spans 16 amino acids. Trimming stripped 4 bases from V and 2 bases from J, with 17 bases between. CDR3 loop: CASSSSYRELNYGYTF. The CDR3, as DNA: TGTGCCAGCAGTTCCAGCTACAGGGAGTTAAACTATGGCTACACCTTC.

This clone was seen just once. This chain connects TRBV5-1 to TRBJ2-1; 11 nucleotides line up with TRBD2. Germline V CDR1 and CDR2: SGHRS, YFSETQ. CDR3 length: 15 residues. V dropped 5 bases and J dropped 0; count of bases not matched to a gene: 1. The CDR3 nucleotides are TGCGCCAGCAGAGGGACTAGCGGCTCCTACAATGAGCAGTTCTTC. Translated, it gives CASRGTSGSYNEQFF.

The rearrangement joins TRBV10-3 to TRBJ2-2; TRBD1 or TRBD2 may be the D gene (6 bases each). V lost 0 bases and J 5 bases, leaving 16 bases between the germline ends. Germline values: CDR1 ENHRY, CDR2 SYGVKD. This CDR3 contains 17 residues. CDR3 amino acids: CAISESTRGLGTGELFF. The CDR3 DNA is TGTGCCATCAGTGAGTCGACCCGGGGGCTGGGTACCGGGGAGCTGTTTTTT.

The chain uses TRBV2 and TRBJ1-5; 10 bases fit TRBD1. This CDR3 spans 14 amino acids. The germline CDR1 and CDR2 sequences are SNHLY and FYNNEI. V shed 8 bases, J shed 2 bases, and the junction held 3 bases outside the gene matches. The DNA of the CDR3 is TGTGCCAGCGTCGGGACAGGGGGCAATCAGCCCCAGCATTTT. Translating gives CASVGTGGNQPQHF.

The V gene is TRBV11-3, the J gene TRBJ2-5; no clear D. This CDR3 is built from 15 residues. The germline V and J ends were trimmed by 1 base and 0 bases, with 9 bases remaining between them. The germline V gene encodes CDR1 SGHNT and CDR2 YENEEA. The CDR3 DNA is TGTGCCAGCAGCTTAGGGGAATCCGACCAAGAGACCCAGTACTTC. Residues: CASSLGESDQETQYF.

The V gene is TRBV2, the J gene TRBJ1-5; 7 bases match TRBD1. The germline V gene encodes CDR1 SNHLY and CDR2 FYNNEI. V gave up 1 base and J gave up 0 bases; unmatched junction bases: 9. This CDR3 region has 18 residues. The CDR3 spells CASSEEGDSLYSNQPQHF. CDR3 in DNA: TGTGCCAGCAGTGAAGAAGGGGACAGTTTATATAGCAATCAGCCCCAGCATTTT.

The chain is built from TRBV3-1 (or the pseudogene TRBV3-2) and TRBJ1-1; D perhaps matches TRBD1 (5 bases). The germline gives CDR1 LGHDT, CDR2 YNNKEL (reference sequence). The germline V and J ends were trimmed by 3 bases and 4 bases, with 12 bases remaining between them. CDR3 size: 14 residues. The DNA for the CDR3 is TGTGCCAGCAGCCACAGGGATCGGAGCACTGAAGCTTTCTTT. Its protein product is CASSHRDRSTEAFF.

The V call is TRBV2, the J call TRBJ2-7; no clear D. The germline CDR1 and CDR2 sequences are SNHLY and FYNNEI. The CDR3 sequence is 13 residues long. Trimming took off 3 bases at V and 0 bases at J, with 6 bases between the two ends. The CDR3 coding sequence is TGTGCCAGCAGTGATGGCAGCTCCTACGAGCAGTACTTC. This encodes CASSDGSSYEQYF.

Regarding this clone: Other DNA sequences in the same sample also yield this CDR3. The rearrangement links TRBV12-3 or TRBV12-4 to TRBJ1-2; D gene unclear. Trimming stripped 3 bases from V and 2 bases from J, with 7 bases between. This CDR3 has 13 amino acids. CDR3 in amino acids: CASSLRANYGYTF. The DNA for the CDR3 is TGTGCCAGCAGTTTGAGGGCAAACTATGGCTACACCTTC.